Reported below is one TCR beta chain. Only a few counts were recorded for this clonotype. Its antigen is still unknown. No quality values exist for individual bases; no much larger clone is one base distant. Sequenced on an Illumina NovaSeq 6000. TCR cDNA was made using 5'RACE template switching, a step that added a universal primer site and unique molecular identifiers. Priming of cDNA synthesis was performed from both the TCR alpha and TCR beta constant segments. Library amplification used two PCR steps, and the second PCR step added sample barcodes and sequencing adapters. Sequencing of the libraries was done on either Illumina HiSeq 2500 (2x100 bp) or NovaSeq (2x150 bp). Processing in the source paper ran as follows. Reads were demultiplexed and collapsed into UMI consensus sequences with MIGEC, and V(D)J alignment was performed with MiXCR. Vaccine-responding clonotypes were identified with edgeR using replicate PBMC samples, with FDR below 0.01 and a log2 fold change above 5 up to day 15 being required. Bulk clonotypes were assigned CD4 or CD8 identity according to which sequenced CD4 or CD8 repertoire held them at higher abundance. TCRdb applied fastp at Q25 and MiXCR to the public reads, then kept only in-frame beta chains. Here each entry gathers all rows of one CDR3 protein and keeps the most common genes and DNA. Clone size and V and J calls follow TCRdb, not the original study. This sample gives approximately 300,000 distinct CDR3 sequences in total; about 10% of them show up just once. Over 3% of the sample rests with the top ten.

This record belongs to a study of T cells after yellow fever vaccination (dated by TCRdb to 2018 to 2020). At the level of the whole study: The SMART-Seq v4 Ultra Low Input RNA kit was used to prepare libraries from fractions with low cell numbers. To track T-cell clones before and after primary and booster YFV17D yellow fever vaccination, bulk TCR alpha and beta repertoires were sequenced longitudinally. Two healthy male donors, one aged 18 to 30 and one aged 30 to 40 years, were included in the cohort. Blood was drawn at multiple timepoints before and after primary and secondary immunization, with bulk PBMC replicates and cell subsets isolated.

The treatment or condition label, read with the paper, signifies: live attenuated yellow fever vaccine strain. A standard Ficoll-Paque protocol was used to isolate PBMCs from peripheral blood. CD4 and CD8 T-cell fractions were isolated with Dynabeads CD4 and CD8 positive selection kits. TriZol was used to extract RNA from bulk PBMCs, from CD4 and CD8 fractions, and from dextramer-positive and dextramer-negative fractions. Findings and caveats that apply to the study as a whole: The secondary T-cell response was weaker than the primary response but faster, peaking on day 5 instead of day 15. A small fraction of clonotypes appeared in both the CD4 and CD8 compartments, likely as a result of convergent recombination. FACS-sorted repertoires could contain abundant contaminating clonotypes from the bulk population, so computational filtering was required. Because the study included only two donors, the extent to which the findings can be generalized is limited. Most clones expanded after primary vaccination were re-detected after the booster (around 96% of CD4 and 80% to 90% of CD8), suggesting broad memory maintenance.

This material consisted of CD4+ T cells sorted from PBMCs, taken 45 days after the yellow fever booster vaccination. This sequence was found in a young man who received the YFV17D yellow fever vaccine.

Here is the DNA: TGCGCCAGCAGTGACCCGGGCCGAGGGGTGGATACGCAGTATTTT. Translation gives CASSDPGRGVDTQYF. Recombination joined TRBV10-2 with TRBJ2-3, with the D assignment possibly TRBD1 or TRBD2, given 5 matching bases for each. Spanning cysteine to phenylalanine, the CDR3 consists of 15 amino acids. Only the CDR3 region is kept as DNA, spanning 45 bases read in frame from base 1. V is shortened by 3 bases, J by 6 bases, and the region joining them spans 16 bases. CDR1 and CDR2 (WSHSY, SAAADI) derive from the germline V gene.